This TCR beta chain was identified in a study of regulatory T cells in long-lasting Graves disease (dated by TCRdb to 2020 to 2023). About the full investigation: Newly diagnosed Graves' disease patients had taken antithyroid drugs for less than 3 months. Peripheral blood TCR sequencing and RNA sequencing compared persistent Graves' disease patients with newly diagnosed Graves' disease patients. The study was registered as a clinical trial and conducted in China. TCR sequencing covered 13 persistent and some 20 newly diagnosed Graves' disease patients, around 35 samples in total.

V sheds 0 bases and J sheds 13 bases, leaving 22 bases between their ends. As encoded in the germline V gene, CDR1 is SGHTA while CDR2 is FQGTGA. The CDR3 spans 17 residues, from the cysteine through the phenylalanine. Of the read, only the CDR3 DNA is kept; its 51 bases are in frame from base 1. Sample time point, as interpreted from the label and publication: newly diagnosed GD, antithyroid drugs for less than 3 months. For both TCR sequencing and RNA sequencing, RNA was extracted from PBMCs using TRIzol. The diagnosis of Graves' disease was made according to American Thyroid Association guidelines. The patients came from an endocrinology department in Xi'an, China. Each patient gave roughly 8.4 milliliters of peripheral blood, collected in an EDTA anticoagulant tube. Ficoll Paque Plus density gradient separation was used to isolate PBMCs, and no further T cell sorting was done. An Agilent 2100 Bioanalyzer and agarose gel were used to check RNA quality, and a NanoDrop 2000 was used to measure RNA concentration.

Study-wide findings and limitations: Patients with persistent disease shared more public clonotypes (roughly 2,900) than newly diagnosed patients did (about 1,000). Sequencing and analysis were limited to the TCR beta chain. Compared with newly diagnosed patients, patients with persistent Graves' disease had lower TCR Shannon entropy and fewer highly expanded clones, which suggests clonal expansion. Preferential use of TRBV28, TRBJ1-2 and TRBJ2-5 was observed in persistent disease, whereas TRBV20-1 and TRBJ2-1 were favored in newly diagnosed disease. As a limitation, the authors acknowledged that the small sample size may reduce accuracy. Peripheral blood alone was examined, since thyroid tissue, which constituted the primary lesion, could not be accessed.

The library was built by means of multiplex PCR. The data were produced on an Illumina HiSeq 4000. To build TCR beta libraries, CDR3 regions were amplified by Arm-PCR using iRepertoire HTBI primers. PCR products were gel purified before sequencing. On the authors' methods: Across samples, fewer than 70 TRBV and 13 to 15 TRBJ segments were identified and used for gene usage analysis of CDR3 amino acid clonotypes. COPE and FqMerger were used to merge the filtered high-quality paired reads into contigs. Contigs were aligned with BLAST to IMGT TRBV, TRBD and TRBJ reference genes, and CDR3 was defined per IMGT. Clonotypes above 0.1% frequency were classified as highly expanded clones. Shannon entropy was used to measure repertoire diversity, and the Gini coefficient was used to measure V-J evenness. Public clonotypes were defined as clonotypes shared by more than one individual. Starting from the raw public reads, TCRdb applied fastp trimming at Q25, assembled clones with MiXCR and retained in-frame beta chains. A single entry per CDR3 protein holds the most common genes and DNA from its merged rows. TCRdb's processing, not the authors' own work, is the source of the V and J calls. In all, the sample holds some 220,000 distinct CDR3 sequences, and roughly 20% of those were seen once. The ten largest clones capture approximately 12% of the sample.

A note on this clonotype: Its target antigen remains unknown. Per-nucleotide qualities are absent, and no much larger clonotype sits a single base away.

This sample was also put to use in a study of T cells in Graves' hyperthyroidism and ophthalmopathy. Per the second study: Stable Graves' hyperthyroidism was defined as no progression to ophthalmopathy during 18 months of follow-up. Hyperthyroidism patients were aged 18 to 65 years and newly diagnosed, with disease duration of less than 2 months. The study excluded patients with uncontrolled infections, other autoimmune diseases, pregnancy or lactation. Clinical symptoms, serum thyroxine and TRAb, thyroid ultrasound, and orbital computed tomography formed the basis for the diagnoses. The TCR CDR3 was subjected to a first round of RT-PCR using the HTBI primer set and the Qiagen OneStep RT-PCR kit. Most expanded thyroid clonotypes (frequency above 0.001) were also detected in blood, suggesting blood repertoires may reflect thyroid immune responses. In cross-validation, a model built on a 13 V-J signature told ophthalmopathy apart from stable hyperthyroidism with 85% to 90% sensitivity and around 84% specificity, and in testing the same model reached 80%/75%. In validation, the model predicted progression to ophthalmopathy a median of about 6.8 months before onset, with about 67% sensitivity and 72.22% specificity. TCR V-J signatures able to tell the groups apart were searched for in a discovery cohort of approximately 95 patients, of whom around 42 had Graves' ophthalmopathy and 57 had stable Graves' hyperthyroidism. Prospective prediction of ophthalmopathy was tested in an independent validation cohort consisting of some 20 hyperthyroidism patients and some 15 patients who later progressed to ophthalmopathy. The 100 or so discovery patients were randomly split 7:3 into training and test sets. Thyroid tissue and blood T-cell repertoires from roughly six Graves' hyperthyroidism patients were also compared in the study. Following sampling, methimazole starting at 30 mg daily was given to hyperthyroidism patients, and high-dose intravenous methylprednisolone was given to ophthalmopathy patients. Libraries were constructed in a second round of multiplex PCR, after which size selection and purification were carried out. Sequencing of the libraries was done on an Illumina HiSeq2000 using paired-end 100 bp reads. SOAPnuke was used to process the raw data, with reads discarded if the reads contained adapters or uncalled bases, had a mean Phred below 15, or lacked an exact constant-primer or identifier match. COPE v1.2.5 was used to merge the high-quality paired reads, and each unique nucleotide sequence was defined as a clonotype. MiTCR v1.1 was used to align the clonotypes against IMGT TRBV, TRBD and TRBJ reference segments. The analysis included only V-J combinations with a frequency above 0.0001, which together covered approximately 99% of the repertoires. The TCS score was defined as F50 (clonal expansion) divided by E x V (chaos), with BLOSUM62-based TCRdist calculated between CDR3 peptides within each V-J. Welch's t-statistics and random forest reduced fewer than 550 V-J features to under 15, which were used in a naive Bayes classifier (R e1071). Sample size was not statistically predetermined, and blinding of investigators to group allocation was not performed. According to the paper, TCR Vbeta CDR3 sequencing was carried out on about 140 peripheral blood samples, which came from fewer than 50 ophthalmopathy, some 73 hyperthyroidism and approximately 17 progressor patients.

The clonotype comes from a woman aged 25 to 39 with Graves disease. Donor details come from another sample of the same person, matched by shared clones. The sequence is built from TRBV7-3 and TRBJ1-6, with a weak D call of TRBD1 (5 bases match). Sequenced here: peripheral blood mononuclear cells (PBMCs), sampled at new diagnosis, from a patient treated with antithyroid drugs. In nucleotide form, the sequence is TGTGCCAGCAGCTTAACGGGTAGCGTACGTGGGGGTTTCCCCCTCCACTTT. Its translation is CASSLTGSVRGGFPLHF. Extended through the reference TRBV7-3 and TRBJ1-6 proteins, this CDR3 yields the full variable domain: GAGVSQTPSNKVTEKGKYVELRCDPISGHTALYWYRQSLGQGPEFLIYFQGTGAADDSGLPNDRFFAVRPEGSVSTLKIQRTERGDSAVYLCASSLTGSVRGGFPLHFGNGTRLTVT.